This TCR beta chain was captured by sequencing in a study of beta chain features in type 1 diabetes. Study-level information: Regarding age, gender and cell yields, patients proved similar to healthy donors.

Study-wide findings and caveats: Patients and controls would share equally any PCR tilt toward shorter templates. The naive, central memory and Treg TCRB repertoires looked more alike in patients than they did in healthy donors.

CD4+ cells of the naive, central memory, regulatory and stem cell-like memory types were sorted via CD45RO/CCR7/CD25/CD127/CD95/CD27. V trimming: 2 bases; J trimming: 0 bases; junction bases outside the gene matches: 5. This CDR3 has 16 residues. Germline values: CDR1 MDHEN, CDR2 SYDVKM. Details on this clone: Its antigen remains unknown.

What was sequenced were expressed TCRB transcripts, since all of the isolated RNA had been reverse transcribed. Only in-frame clones appear in the TCRdb table, and some are missing; sequencing was by immunoSEQ multiplex PCR. The data show about 930,000 clones, under 20% seen once. The rearrangement joins TRBV28 to TRBJ2-3, with 7 bases fitting TRBD2. The sample was naive CD4+ T cells from blood. The clonotype comes from a woman aged 18-29 years in good health. The CDR3 DNA is TGTGCCAGCAGTTTAGCGGGGGTCCCTAGCACAGATACGCAGTATTTT. Its translation is CASSLAGVPSTDTQYF.